This T cell receptor beta chain was observed in a study of blood T cell repertoires in COVID-19. Study-wide background: COVID-19 samples, acute and convalescent, were from the United States, Italy and Spain. Nucleic acid was either cDNA or gDNA, and it came from T cells, B-cell-depleted T cells, or PBMCs.

As handled by the study authors: Using reference gene primer amplification, nucleated cell counts were estimated. Clones were read by immunoSEQ multiplex PCR, and TCRdb kept only the in-frame ones, dropping some. That table supplies the V and J calls and clone size; D and trimming were determined from the DNA. The sample includes under 100,000 clones, approximately 84% of them seen just once. Per germline, CDR1 SGHRS and CDR2 YFSETQ. V lost 4 bases and J 8 bases, leaving 15 bases between the germline ends. The CDR3 runs to 13 residues. The source is an older man with active or convalescent COVID-19. The chain links TRBV5-1 to TRBJ1-2, with D possibly being TRBD1 (5 bases). The specimen was peripheral blood. The CDR3 DNA follows: TGCGCCAGCAGCACCGCCAGGGCACGAGGCTACACCTTC. Amino acids: CASSTARARGYTF.